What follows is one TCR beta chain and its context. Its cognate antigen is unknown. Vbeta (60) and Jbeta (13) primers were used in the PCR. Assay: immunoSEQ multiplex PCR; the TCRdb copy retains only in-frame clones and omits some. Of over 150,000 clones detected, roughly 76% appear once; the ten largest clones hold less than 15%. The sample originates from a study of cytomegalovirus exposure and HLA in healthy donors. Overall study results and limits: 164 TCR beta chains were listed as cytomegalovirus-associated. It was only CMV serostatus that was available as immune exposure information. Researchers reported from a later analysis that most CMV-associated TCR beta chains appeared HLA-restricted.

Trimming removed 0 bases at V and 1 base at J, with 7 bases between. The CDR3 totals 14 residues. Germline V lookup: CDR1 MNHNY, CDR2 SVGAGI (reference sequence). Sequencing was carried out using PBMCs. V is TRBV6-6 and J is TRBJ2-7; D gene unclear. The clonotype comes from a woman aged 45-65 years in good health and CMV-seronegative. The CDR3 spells CASSYSSPSYEQYF. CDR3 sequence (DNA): TGTGCCAGCAGTTACTCATCTCCTTCCTACGAGCAGTACTTC.